The rows below give T cell receptor beta chains drawn from one sample of a study of cytomegalovirus exposure and HLA in healthy donors. Measured with immunoSEQ multiplex PCR; TCRdb has only the in-frame clones, and not every one. There are some 130,000 clones in the sample; 70% to 85% occur only once, and about 2.5% lies in the top ten. Source material: PBMCs. Receptors originate from a boy between 2 and 10 years old in good health and CMV-seronegative. The CDR3 runs from the conserved cysteine through the conserved F or W. The D gene is left open where the match is weak. Size values are once, few and many counts, or a class for expanded clones, and some rows have none.

abundance,j_gene,d_gene,v_gene,CDR3aa,CDR3nt
-,TRBJ1-6,-,TRBV6-5,CASSYSPGESLRVLHF,TGTGCCAGCAGTTACTCGCCAGGGGAGAGTCTTAGGGTCCTCCACTTT
few,TRBJ1-4,-,TRBV7-9,CASSLDSPEKLFF,TGTGCCAGCAGCTTAGACAGTCCTGAAAAACTGTTTTTT
few,TRBJ1-5,TRBD1,TRBV30,CAWRIGGGGNQPQHF,TGTGCCTGGAGAATAGGGGGCGGCGGCAATCAGCCCCAGCATTTT
-,TRBJ1-2,-,TRBV19,CATYIRHTLNYGYTF,TGTGCCACCTATATACGACATACCTTAAACTATGGCTACACCTTC
-,TRBJ1-4,TRBD1,TRBV5-6,CASSFQKTGGSEKLFF,TGTGCCAGCAGCTTCCAGAAGACAGGGGGGAGTGAAAAACTGTTTTTT
-,TRBJ1-1,-,TRBV9,CASSVVKDQGAFF,TGTGCCAGCAGCGTAGTGAAGGATCAGGGAGCTTTCTTT
few,TRBJ1-1,TRBD1,TRBV5-4,CASSFTGAEAFF,TGTGCCAGCAGCTTTACAGGGGCTGAAGCTTTCTTT
-,TRBJ2-7,TRBD1,TRBV9,CASSPGTVSYEQYF,TGTGCCAGCAGCCCCGGGACAGTTTCCTACGAGCAGTACTTC
-,TRBJ2-2,TRBD1,TRBV25-1,CASSDLDRGNTGELFF,TGTGCCAGCAGTGACCTTGACAGGGGTAACACCGGGGAGCTGTTTTTT
-,TRBJ2-1,TRBD2,TRBV6-1,CASSEAGVLAGGSYNEQFF,TGTGCCAGCAGTGAAGCGGGAGTATTGGCGGGGGGCAGCTACAATGAGCAGTTCTTC
-,TRBJ1-4,TRBD1,TRBV6-5,CASSYSGQGGLFF,TGTGCCAGCAGTTACTCAGGGCAGGGGGGACTGTTTTTT
-,TRBJ2-1,-,TRBV29-1,CSVTSLYNEQFF,TGCAGCGTGACATCACTCTACAATGAGCAGTTCTTC
-,TRBJ1-2,TRBD1,TRBV7-9,CASIEGGAGDGYTF,TGTGCCAGCATCGAAGGGGGCGCAGGTGATGGCTACACCTTC
-,TRBJ1-1,-,TRBV7-9,CASSFKVRQGNTEAFF,TGTGCCAGCAGCTTTAAGGTGAGGCAGGGGAACACTGAAGCTTTCTTT
-,TRBJ1-1,-,TRBV19,CASSSGGNTEAFF,TGTGCCAGTTCCTCCGGGGGGAACACTGAAGCTTTCTTT
-,TRBJ2-1,TRBD2,TRBV19,CASKDSGSYEQFF,TGTGCCAGTAAGGATAGCGGGAGTTATGAGCAGTTCTTC
-,TRBJ2-2,-,TRBV5-1,CASRRDTKGGGELFF,TGCGCCAGTCGCCGGGACACCAAAGGTGGCGGGGAGCTGTTTTTT
-,TRBJ2-7,-,TRBV10-1,CASSECGYPIYEQYF,TGCGCCAGCAGTGAATGCGGCTACCCTATCTACGAGCAGTACTTC
few,TRBJ2-3,-,TRBV7-3,CASSLLGSRTDTQYF,TGTGCCAGCAGCTTACTAGGCAGTCGCACAGATACGCAGTATTTT
-,TRBJ2-2,TRBD1,TRBV11-2,CASSPQGARLSANTGELFF,TGTGCCAGCAGCCCGCAGGGGGCGCGGTTAAGCGCGAACACCGGGGAGCTGTTTTTT
-,TRBJ1-2,-,TRBV6-1,CASSSGGTPYGYTF,TGTGCCAGCTCTAGCGGGGGGACCCCCTATGGCTACACCTTC
-,TRBJ2-3,TRBD2,TRBV10-3,CAISDLAGGTDTQYF,TGTGCCATCAGTGATCTTGCGGGGGGTACAGATACGCAGTATTTT
-,TRBJ2-2,TRBD2,TRBV9,CASSTPASGNKNTGELFF,TGTGCCAGCAGCACCCCGGCTAGCGGGAATAAGAACACCGGGGAGCTGTTTTTT
-,TRBJ1-1,-,TRBV5-1,CASSPGGQSNTEAFF,TGCGCCAGCAGCCCGGGCGGACAATCGAACACTGAAGCTTTCTTT
-,TRBJ1-2,-,TRBV6-1,CASAVVGSNYGYTF,TGTGCCTCTGCGGTCGTTGGATCTAACTATGGCTACACCTTC
-,TRBJ2-5,-,TRBV7-2,CASKRVGSGETQYF,TGTGCCAGCAAGCGGGTAGGGTCGGGGGAGACCCAGTACTTC
-,TRBJ2-3,-,TRBV30,CAWSDSITDTQYF,TGTGCCTGGAGTGACAGCATCACAGATACGCAGTATTTT
-,TRBJ1-1,-,TRBV7-9,CASSGGRAFF,TGTGCCAGCAGCGGGGGGAGGGCTTTCTTT
-,TRBJ1-2,-,TRBV27,CASSLNGGELGGYTF,TGTGCCAGCAGTTTGAATGGCGGAGAACTGGGTGGCTACACCTTC
few,TRBJ2-7,-,TRBV5-1,CASSFSGEQYF,TGCGCCAGCAGCTTTTCAGGGGAGCAGTACTTC
-,TRBJ1-3,-,TRBV6-5,CASSSSQGSDGNTIYF,TGTGCCAGCAGTTCTTCTCAGGGTTCTGATGGAAACACCATATATTTT
-,TRBJ2-3,TRBD2,TRBV5-1,CASSFRTSGRGVSSGDTQYF,TGCGCCAGCAGCTTTCGGACTAGCGGGAGGGGGGTATCTTCGGGCGATACGCAGTATTTT
-,TRBJ2-1,-,TRBV7-9,CASSLGGDLYNEQFF,TGTGCCAGCAGCTTAGGGGGAGACTTATACAATGAGCAGTTCTTC
-,TRBJ2-7,-,TRBV10-3,CAISDYDRSYEQYF,TGTGCCATCAGTGATTACGACAGGTCCTACGAGCAGTACTTC
once,TRBJ1-2,-,TRBV15,CATSAGGEWYGYTF,TGTGCCACCAGCGCTGGAGGGGAGTGGTATGGCTACACCTTC
-,TRBJ2-7,-,TRBV6-5,CASSNPGLPRDEQYF,TGTGCCAGCAGTAACCCGGGACTGCCCCGGGACGAGCAGTACTTC
-,TRBJ1-2,-,TRBV29-1,CSVEDLRGQFYGYTF,TGCAGCGTTGAAGATCTTCGCGGCCAATTCTATGGCTACACCTTC
-,TRBJ2-2,-,TRBV5-1,CASRHTENTGELFF,TGCGCCAGCAGACATACAGAGAACACCGGGGAGCTGTTTTTT
-,TRBJ2-2,TRBD1,TRBV27,CASSLSGTGGTGELFF,TGTGCCAGCAGTTTATCCGGGACAGGGGGCACCGGGGAGCTGTTTTTT
-,TRBJ2-1,-,TRBV27,CASSLSDQGNEQFF,TGTGCCAGCAGTTTATCGGACCAGGGCAATGAGCAGTTCTTC
-,TRBJ1-1,-,TRBV6-5,CASRRREGGTEAFF,TGTGCCAGCAGACGACGGGAGGGTGGCACTGAAGCTTTCTTT
-,TRBJ2-1,TRBD1,TRBV25-1,CASSEVTGTDPYNEQFF,TGTGCCAGCAGTGAAGTAACCGGGACAGATCCCTACAATGAGCAGTTCTTC
-,TRBJ1-2,-,TRBV6-1,CATGGTIVYGYTF,TGTGCCACCGGGGGTACTATCGTTTATGGCTACACCTTC
-,TRBJ2-3,-,TRBV10-3,CAITRAITDTQYF,TGTGCCATCACCCGAGCTATCACAGATACGCAGTATTTT
-,TRBJ1-5,TRBD1,TRBV19,CASSMTGDSNQPQHF,TGTGCCAGTAGTATGACAGGGGATAGCAATCAGCCCCAGCATTTT
-,TRBJ2-3,TRBD2,TRBV9,CASSPGLGADTQYF,TGTGCCAGCAGTCCCGGACTAGGGGCAGATACGCAGTATTTT
-,TRBJ1-1,-,TRBV5-5,CASSLEPGLTEAFF,TGTGCCAGCAGCTTGGAACCCGGGTTAACTGAAGCTTTCTTT